These 19 T cell receptor beta chains share one sample of origin, sequenced in a study of blood T cell repertoires in COVID-19 (dated by TCRdb to the early 2020s). The library was obtained by the immunoSEQ multiplex PCR assay. TCRdb obtained this table from immuneACCESS and retained in-frame rearrangements with V and J assigned. These tables miss some clones; where compared with another copy, unresolved V genes account for less than half of the shortfall, and the remainder is unexplained. A total of more than 110,000 clones appear in this sample, about nine tenths of them only once. The ten largest clones capture about 10% of the sample. The sequenced sample consisted of peripheral blood. These receptors were taken from a man in his fifties or sixties with active or convalescent COVID-19.

The chain uses TRBV7-2 and TRBJ2-3; 7 bases are a match to TRBD1. Trimming removed 1 base from V and 11 bases from J; junction bases left unmatched: 3. The CDR3 has 12 amino acids. CDR1 SGHTA and CDR2 FQGNSA come from the germline V gene. The CDR3 here is CASSLGQGKQYF. The CDR3 nucleotides read TGTGCCAGCAGCTTAGGACAGGGAAAGCAGTATTTT. The whole variable domain, filled in from reference TRBV7-2 and TRBJ2-3, reads GAGVSQSPSNKVTEKGKDVELRCDPISGHTALYWYRQSLGQGLEFLIYFQGNSAPDKSGLPSDRFSAERTGGSVSTLTIQRTQQEDSAVYLCASSLGQGKQYFGPGTRLTVL.

The V and J genes are TRBV28 and TRBJ1-3; maybe TRBD1 (6 bases). The CDR3 runs 14 residues. With 3 bases removed from V and 5 bases from J, the gap between germline ends came to 11 bases. CDR1 and CDR2 (germline): MDHEN, SYDVKM. CDR3 nucleotide sequence: TGTGCCAGCAGTTTGGGAGGGGGTCGAAACACCATATATTTT. It translates to CASSLGGGRNTIYF.

This clone is a singleton in its sample. The V gene is TRBV7-2, the J gene TRBJ2-3, with 11 bases lining up with TRBD2. Germline V gives CDR1 SGHTA, CDR2 FQGNSA. This CDR3 is built from 18 residues. The V gene end was trimmed by 5 bases and the J gene end by 3 bases; junction bases not matched to a gene: 13. The CDR3 DNA is TGTGCCAGCAGCCTGCGACTAGCGGGAACCTACCGGACAGATACGCAGTATTTT. Its translation: CASSLRLAGTYRTDTQYF.

J is TRBJ2-7 and V is TRBV5-6; 9 positions match TRBD2. Trimming at V came to 0 bases and at J to 0 bases, leaving 1 base not matched to a gene. Germline V CDR1 and CDR2: SGHDT, YYEEEE. The CDR3 is made up of 15 amino acids. As DNA, the CDR3 is TGTGCCAGCAGCTTGGGACTAGCGGTCTCCTACGAGCAGTACTTC. Amino acid sequence: CASSLGLAVSYEQYF.

This clone has only one observation. The gene calls are TRBV6-6 and TRBJ1-1; 9 nucleotides align to TRBD1. This CDR3 region has 13 residues. The junction had 4 bases not matched to a gene; V was cut back by 10 bases and J by 1 base. Germline V CDR1 and CDR2: MNHNY, SVGAGI (reference sequence). In DNA, the CDR3 is TGTGCCACTACGGACAGGGGGAACACTGAAGCTTTCTTT. This codes for CATTDRGNTEAFF.

The chain employs TRBV29-1 and TRBJ2-2, with 10 bases that match TRBD1. This CDR3 region has 14 residues. With 7 bases clipped from V and 6 bases from J, the junction kept 8 bases outside the gene matches. CDR1 and CDR2 (germline): SQVTM, ANQGSEA. This chain's CDR3 is CSAQTGGASGELFF. The CDR3 bases are TGCAGCGCTCAGACAGGGGGCGCCTCCGGGGAGCTGTTTTTT.

This clone was counted only a few times. The chain links TRBV7-2 to TRBJ1-4, with TRBD1 matching 9 bases. V trimming: 2 bases; J trimming: 10 bases; junction bases outside the gene matches: 5. There are 14 residues in the CDR3. Per germline, CDR1 SGHTA and CDR2 FQGNSA. CDR3 nucleotides: TGTGCCAGCAGCTTATTACAGGGGGCTGGAAAACTGTTTTTT. Its translation is CASSLLQGAGKLFF.

This clone was picked up one time. The chain carries TRBV5-6 and TRBJ1-5, with no clear D. CDR1 SGHDT and CDR2 YYEEEE come from the germline V gene. The CDR3 runs 13 residues. Between the trimmed V and J ends, which lost 4 bases and 5 bases, there was a span of 10 bases. CDR3 sequence reads: CASSLMGDQPQHF. The CDR3 nucleotides are TGTGCCAGCAGCCTTATGGGAGATCAGCCCCAGCATTTT.

The chain carries TRBV7-9 and TRBJ2-5; 10 bases line up with TRBD1. Trimming took 5 bases from V and 5 from J; bases not matched to a gene: 8. The germline gives CDR1 SEHNR, CDR2 FQNEAQ (reference sequence). This CDR3 has 15 residues. CDR3 residues: CASSAGTGARETQYF. The CDR3 DNA follows: TGTGCCAGCAGCGCGGGGACAGGGGCCCGGGAGACCCAGTACTTC.

V usage is TRBV19 and J usage is TRBJ1-3; TRBD1 might be the D (5 bases). The CDR3 consists of 15 residues. Germline V gene sequence: CDR1 LNHDA, CDR2 SQIVND (reference sequence). V dropped 4 bases and J dropped 0 bases, with 10 bases sitting between them. The CDR3 protein is CASSTRQSSGNTIYF. CDR3 nucleotides: TGTGCCAGTAGTACCCGACAGAGCTCTGGAAACACCATATATTTT.

CDR3 protein: CASSLGTGNYGYTF. The CDR3 bases are TGTGCCAGCAGCTTAGGAACAGGGAACTATGGCTACACCTTC. The V call is TRBV7-8, the J call TRBJ1-2; the D gene is possibly TRBD1 (6 bases). Per germline, CDR1 SGHVS and CDR2 FQNEAQ. V was shortened by 1 base and J by 2 bases, with 8 bases between the two germline ends. The CDR3 consists of 14 residues.

The gene calls are TRBV28 and TRBJ2-7; TRBD2 is a possible D gene (5 bases). The CDR3 consists of 13 residues. Germline V gene lookup returns CDR1 MDHEN and CDR2 SYDVKM. V lost 5 bases and J lost 5, with 13 bases in between. The CDR3 reads CASSTPGVHEQYF. CDR3 nucleotide sequence: TGTGCCAGCAGTACTCCCGGGGTCCACGAGCAGTACTTC.

This chain links TRBV2 with TRBJ1-1, with 9 positions matching TRBD1. The CDR3 totals 15 residues. Germline-derived CDR1 and CDR2 are SNHLY and FYNNEI. Unmatched junction bases numbered 6, after V lost 6 bases and J lost 1 base. The CDR3 nucleotides are TGTGCCAGCAGGGGACAGGGTCTGGCGAACACTGAAGCTTTCTTT. Protein product: CASRGQGLANTEAFF.

This sequence joins TRBV4-1 and TRBJ2-5; 11 bases map to TRBD1. Unmatched junction bases numbered 5, after V lost 0 bases and J lost 5 bases. CDR3 size: 16 residues. Germline-derived CDR1 and CDR2 are MGHRA and YSYEKL. CDR3 amino acids: CASSQDGTGGWETQYF. CDR3 DNA: TGCGCCAGCAGCCAAGATGGGACAGGGGGGTGGGAGACCCAGTACTTC.

A single count supports this clone. This chain links TRBV6-5 with TRBJ2-2; 7 nucleotides agree with TRBD1. The CDR3 extends over 14 amino acids. With 7 bases clipped from V and 5 bases from J, the junction kept 7 bases outside the gene matches. Germline CDR1 reads MNHEY; CDR2 reads SVGAGI. The CDR3 spells CASIRDSETGELFF. As DNA, the CDR3 is TGTGCCAGCATAAGGGACAGTGAAACCGGGGAGCTGTTTTTT.

The genes are TRBV11-3 and TRBJ1-2; D is uncertain. V shed 9 bases and J shed 1 base, with 12 bases lying between them. This CDR3 contains 13 residues. Germline values: CDR1 SGHNT, CDR2 YENEEA. CDR3 bases: TGTGCCAGTATGCCCTGGAGTAACTATGGCTACACCTTC. Its protein product is CASMPWSNYGYTF. Supplemented by reference TRBV11-3 and TRBJ1-2, the full variable domain reads EAGVVQSPRYKIIEKKQPVAFWCNPISGHNTLYWYLQNLGQGPELLIRYENEEAVDDSQLPKDRFSAERLKGVDSTLKIQPAELGDSAVYLCASMPWSNYGYTFGSGTRLTVV.

Written as DNA, the CDR3 is TGTGCCAGCAGTTTAAAGACAGGGATGAGGCATTTT. Amino acids: CASSLKTGMRHF. The chain joins TRBV28 to TRBJ1-5; 7 nucleotides align to TRBD1. Per germline, CDR1 MDHEN and CDR2 SYDVKM. This CDR3 has 12 residues. After removal of 2 bases from V and 15 bases from J, the junction contained 7 bases not matched to a gene.

This chain joins TRBV5-1 and TRBJ1-1; perhaps TRBD1 as D (5 bases). V lost 2 bases to trimming and J lost 6 bases, with 14 bases between them. There are 14 residues in the CDR3. CDR1 is SGHRS and CDR2 is YFSETQ in the germline V gene. The CDR3 DNA reads as TGCGCCAGCAGCTTACAGGTAGGGGCGGCTGAAGCTTTCTTT. It specifies CASSLQVGAAEAFF.

This clone was picked up one time. V is TRBV29-1 and J is TRBJ1-1, with no clear D. Germline loops: CDR1 SQVTM, CDR2 ANQGSEA. The CDR3 has 12 residues. The germline V and J ends were trimmed by 4 bases and 4 bases, with 10 bases remaining between them. The CDR3 DNA follows: TGCAGCGTTGGGGCCATGGGCACTGAAGCTTTCTTT. Encoded protein: CSVGAMGTEAFF.